The 21 T cell receptor beta chains in this list originate from one sample, sequenced in a study of early T cells in non-severe SARS-CoV-2 infection (dated by TCRdb to the early 2020s). Library preparation employed 5' RACE. TCRdb shows the sequencer as NextSeq 500. Through fastp at Q25 and MiXCR, TCRdb rebuilt clones from the public reads, retaining in-frame beta chains. A single entry per CDR3 protein holds the most common genes and DNA from its merged rows. The sample table holds 65,000 to 75,000 distinct CDR3 sequences, of which 9.5% to 13% were seen once. 3% to 4% of the sample comes from the top ten. The specimen was whole blood. The receptors were gathered from an adult who was a healthcare worker with PCR-confirmed SARS-CoV-2 infection or an uninfected control (not recorded which).

Ten or more counts support this clonotype. The V and J genes are TRBV7-9 and TRBJ2-5, with 7 nucleotides matching TRBD2. V trimming: 0 bases; J trimming: 3 bases; junction bases outside the gene matches: 4. Germline V gene data show CDR1 as SEHNR and CDR2 as FQNEAQ (reference sequence). This CDR3 comprises 15 residues. The CDR3 DNA reads as TGTGCCAGCAGCTTAGCCTCCGGGGGGAAAGAGACCCAGTACTTC. It translates to CASSLASGGKETQYF.

The V gene is TRBV7-2, the J gene TRBJ2-3; D unresolved. The CDR3 has 12 residues. V lost 4 bases, J lost 0 bases, and 2 bases lay in between. Germline CDR1 reads SGHTA; CDR2 reads FQGNSA. The CDR3 protein is CASSSSTDTQYF. The CDR3 DNA follows: TGTGCCAGCAGCTCTAGCACAGATACGCAGTATTTT. Drawing the rest from reference TRBV7-2 and TRBJ2-3, the complete variable domain is GAGVSQSPSNKVTEKGKDVELRCDPISGHTALYWYRQSLGQGLEFLIYFQGNSAPDKSGLPSDRFSAERTGGSVSTLTIQRTQQEDSAVYLCASSSSTDTQYFGPGTRLTVL.

The chain recombines TRBV29-1 with TRBJ2-7, with 15 bases aligning to TRBD2. Trimming cost V 5 bases and J 5 bases; bases outside gene matches: 7. The CDR3 has 15 amino acids. Germline values: CDR1 SQVTM, CDR2 ANQGSEA. CDR3 region: CSVFGLAGGRNEQYF. Written as DNA, the CDR3 is TGCAGCGTTTTCGGACTAGCGGGAGGGAGGAACGAGCAGTACTTC.

This clonotype was counted many times. Here the CDR3 DNA reads TGTGCCAGCCTCGGGACCTCGCGAGCCTCTGGGGCCAACGTCCTGACTTTC. As protein: CASLGTSRASGANVLTF. The chain recombines TRBV6-6 with TRBJ2-6; D could derive from TRBD1 or TRBD2 (5 bases each). Germline V gene sequence: CDR1 MNHNY, CDR2 SVGAGI (reference sequence). CDR3 length equals 17 residues. The V end lost 8 bases, the J end lost 0 bases, and 17 bases lay between the germline ends.

The table lists this clonotype with many counts. The chain recombines TRBV12-3 or TRBV12-4 with TRBJ1-1; D gene ambiguous. V lost 4 bases, J lost 2 bases, and 11 bases lay in between. The CDR3 sequence is 14 residues long. The CDR3 DNA reads as TGTGCCAGCAGTTATCCGGCAGCCAACACTGAAGCTTTCTTT. Amino acids: CASSYPAANTEAFF.

In this sample, this clonotype turned up many times. The rearrangement links TRBV19 to TRBJ1-2, with 7 positions matching TRBD1. The V gene's germline CDR1 is LNHDA and CDR2 SQIVND (reference sequence). This CDR3 is built from 13 residues. The junction had 5 bases not matched to a gene; V was cut back by 4 bases and J by 6 bases. The CDR3 DNA reads as TGTGCCAGTAGTAACGGAGGGGGCAATGGCTACACCTTC. It translates to CASSNGGGNGYTF.

This clonotype was counted ten times or more. The chain joins TRBV2 to TRBJ2-1; D gene unclear. The CDR3 contains 15 residues. Deletions cut 1 base from V and 2 bases from J, with 9 bases between. Germline lookup yields CDR1 SNHLY and CDR2 FYNNEI. CDR3 DNA: TGTGCCAGCAGTGAAGGGCAGTACACCTACAATGAGCAGTTCTTC. It encodes CASSEGQYTYNEQFF.

The V call is TRBV3-1, the J call TRBJ1-1; D is undetermined. Germline loops: CDR1 LGHDT, CDR2 YNNKEL (reference sequence). The CDR3 covers 15 residues. The V and J ends lost 0 bases and 0 bases respectively, with 8 bases between them. The CDR3 is CASSQDLRLNTEAFF. The CDR3 nucleotides read TGTGCCAGCAGCCAAGACCTCCGCTTGAACACTGAAGCTTTCTTT.

This clonotype was observed a handful of times. Compared with germline, one end of the junction differs, possibly owing to a read error. The rearrangement uses TRBV7-7 and TRBJ2-2; 7 bases are shared with TRBD1. This CDR3 region has 14 residues. CDR1 and CDR2 (germline): SSHAT, FNYEAQ (reference sequence). CDR3 nucleotide sequence: TGTGCTAGCAGCTTAGGGGGCAGGACCGGGGAGCTGTTTTTT. Encoded protein: CASSLGGRTGELFF. The whole variable domain, filled in from reference TRBV7-7 and TRBJ2-2, reads GAGVSQSPRYKVTKRGQDVTLRCDPISSHATLYWYQQALGQGPEFLTYFNYEAQPDKSGLPSDRFSAERPEGSISTLTIQRTEQRDSAMYRCASSLGGRTGELFFGEGSRLTVL.

This clonotype has more than one count but fewer than ten. The rearrangement uses TRBV4-2 and TRBJ2-1; no clear D. The CDR3 consists of 13 residues. Per germline, CDR1 LGHNA and CDR2 YNFKEQ. Between the trimmed V and J ends, which lost 2 bases and 7 bases, there was a span of 9 bases. The CDR3 reads CASSQKTGNEQFF. The CDR3 bases are TGTGCCAGCAGCCAAAAGACTGGTAATGAGCAGTTCTTC.

Many counts were recorded for this clonotype. The chain has TRBV6-5 and TRBJ2-7; either TRBD1 or TRBD2 may supply D (5 bases each). CDR1 MNHEY and CDR2 SVGAGI come from the germline V gene. This CDR3 comprises 16 residues. The germline V and J ends were trimmed by 0 bases and 0 bases, with 12 bases remaining between them. CDR3 nucleotide sequence: TGTGCCAGCAGTTACTCGGGACCCGAGACCTCCTACGAGCAGTACTTC. Translation: CASSYSGPETSYEQYF.

This clonotype was found many times. The rearrangement uses TRBV6-1 and TRBJ2-2, with D tentatively TRBD1 (5 bases). The length of the CDR3 is 12 residues. Germline CDR1 and CDR2: MNHNS and SASEGT. The ends were cut back, 5 bases at V and 6 bases at J, with 7 bases in the middle. CDR3 amino acids: CASSLGAGELFF. In DNA, the CDR3 is TGTGCCAGCAGTTTAGGGGCCGGGGAGCTGTTTTTT.

This clonotype was observed a handful of times. The chain joins TRBV3-1 to TRBJ2-7; weak D call: TRBD2 (6 bases). The ends were cut back, 4 bases at V and 5 bases at J, with 15 bases in the middle. This CDR3 has 14 amino acids. The germline CDR1 and CDR2 sequences are LGHDT and YNNKEL (reference sequence). CDR3 protein: CASSPGVWEDEQYF. The CDR3 DNA reads as TGTGCCAGCAGCCCAGGTGTCTGGGAGGACGAGCAGTACTTC.

At least ten counts were recorded for this clonotype. V usage is TRBV18 and J usage is TRBJ2-4; no clear D. V gave up 6 bases and J gave up 0 bases, with 15 bases separating them. This CDR3 comprises 16 residues. In germline, CDR1 is KGHSH, CDR2 LQKENI. CDR3 protein: CASSSGQSRAKNIQYF. The CDR3 region has the DNA TGTGCCAGCTCTTCGGGCCAATCACGAGCCAAAAACATTCAGTACTTC.

The chain combines TRBV6-1 with TRBJ2-6; 13 bases line up with TRBD2. The trim removed 11 bases at V and 4 bases at J, leaving 8 bases unmatched. This CDR3 spans 16 amino acids. Germline V CDR1 and CDR2: MNHNS, SASEGT. The CDR3 DNA follows: TGTGCCGTAAGGACTAGCGGGAGCTTAGGGGCCAACGTCCTGACTTTC. Amino acid sequence: CAVRTSGSLGANVLTF.

This clonotype was counted only a few times. The J gene is TRBJ2-7, the V gene TRBV5-8; 9 bases agree with TRBD1. The CDR3 is made up of 14 amino acids. CDR1 SGHTS and CDR2 YDEGEE come from the germline V gene. Trimming took 4 bases from V and 2 from J; bases not matched to a gene: 4. CDR3 nucleotide sequence: TGTGCCAGCAGCAAGGGACAGGGACCCTACGAGCAGTACTTC. As protein: CASSKGQGPYEQYF.

This clonotype showed up many times. The chain combines TRBV9 with TRBJ2-2; tentatively, D is TRBD2 (6 bases). The CDR3 covers 16 residues. The germline V gene has CDR1 SGDLS and CDR2 YYNGEE. V gave up 2 bases and J gave up 7 bases, with 18 bases separating them. The CDR3 DNA reads as TGTGCCAGCAGCGTCCGGCGGGTAGCGGCGAGCGGGGAGCTGTTTTTT. Protein sequence: CASSVRRVAASGELFF.

This clonotype has a count of ten or more. The chain couples TRBV12-5 to TRBJ2-1, with D possibly being TRBD1 (5 bases). With 4 bases removed from V and 9 bases from J, the gap between germline ends came to 16 bases. This CDR3 region has 14 residues. Germline lookup yields CDR1 LGHNT and CDR2 FRNRAP. The CDR3 region is CASGSGTQGFEQFF. Here the CDR3 DNA reads TGTGCTAGTGGTTCAGGCACGCAGGGTTTTGAGCAGTTCTTC.

This clonotype was observed many times. V is TRBV29-1 and J is TRBJ1-1; TRBD1 is a possible D gene (5 bases). The CDR3 is 12 residues long. Germline V CDR1 and CDR2: SQVTM, ANQGSEA. The V end was cut by 4 bases, the J end by 5 bases, with 11 bases between. CDR3 in amino acids: CSVGAGRTEAFF. CDR3 bases: TGCAGCGTTGGGGCAGGGAGGACTGAAGCTTTCTTT.

This clonotype was picked up many times. The V and J genes are TRBV18 and TRBJ2-5; maybe TRBD1 (6 bases). With 1 base removed from V and 4 bases from J, the gap between germline ends came to 10 bases. Germline V gene data show CDR1 as KGHSH and CDR2 as LQKENI. This CDR3 comprises 14 residues. The CDR3 DNA is TGTGCCAGCTCACCACGCCAGGGGAGAGAGACCCAGTACTTC. This translates into CASSPRQGRETQYF.

This clonotype was picked up many times. The V gene is TRBV24-1, the J gene TRBJ2-3; 15 bases map to TRBD2. The CDR3 sequence is 18 residues long. The V segment lost 5 bases and the J segment 3 bases; nucleotides outside the gene matches: 8. Germline CDR1 and CDR2: KGHDR and SFDVKD. This chain's CDR3 is CATSGLKGTSGRTDTQYF. The CDR3, as DNA: TGTGCCACCAGTGGGCTCAAAGGGACTAGCGGGAGGACAGATACGCAGTATTTT.